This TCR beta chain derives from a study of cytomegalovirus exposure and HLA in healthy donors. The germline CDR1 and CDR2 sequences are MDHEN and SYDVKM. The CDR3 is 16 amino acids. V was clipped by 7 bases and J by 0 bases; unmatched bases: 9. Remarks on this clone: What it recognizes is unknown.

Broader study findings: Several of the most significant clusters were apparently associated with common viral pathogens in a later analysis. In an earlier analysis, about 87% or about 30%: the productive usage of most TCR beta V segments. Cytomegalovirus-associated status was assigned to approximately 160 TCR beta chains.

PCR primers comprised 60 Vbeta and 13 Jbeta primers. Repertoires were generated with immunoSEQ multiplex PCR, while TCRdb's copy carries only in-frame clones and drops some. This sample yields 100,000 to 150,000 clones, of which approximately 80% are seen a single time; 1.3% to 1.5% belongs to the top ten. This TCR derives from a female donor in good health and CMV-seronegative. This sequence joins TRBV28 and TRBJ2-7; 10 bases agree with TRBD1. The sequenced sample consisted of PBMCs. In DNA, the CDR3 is TGTGCCAGCATCCCTGGGGACAGGGGACACTCCTACGAGCAGTACTTC. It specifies CASIPGDRGHSYEQYF.